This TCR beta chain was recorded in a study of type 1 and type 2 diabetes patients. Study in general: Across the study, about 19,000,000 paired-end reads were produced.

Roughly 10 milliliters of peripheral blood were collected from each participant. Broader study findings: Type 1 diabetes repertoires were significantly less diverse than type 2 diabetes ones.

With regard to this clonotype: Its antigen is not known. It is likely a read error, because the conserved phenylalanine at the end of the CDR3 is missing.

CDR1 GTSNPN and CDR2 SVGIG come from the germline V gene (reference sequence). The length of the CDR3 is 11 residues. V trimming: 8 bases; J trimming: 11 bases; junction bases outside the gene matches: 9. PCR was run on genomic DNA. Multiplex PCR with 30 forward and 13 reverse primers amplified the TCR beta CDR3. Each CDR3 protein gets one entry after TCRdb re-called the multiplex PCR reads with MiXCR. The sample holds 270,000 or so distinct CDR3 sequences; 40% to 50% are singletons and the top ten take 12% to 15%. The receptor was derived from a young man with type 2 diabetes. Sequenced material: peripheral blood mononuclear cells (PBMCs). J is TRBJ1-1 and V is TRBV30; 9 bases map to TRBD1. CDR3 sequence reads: CATGTGFLAFY. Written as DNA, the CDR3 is TGTGCCACTGGGACAGGGTTTCTGGCTTTCTAT.